This T cell receptor beta chain was sequenced for a study of blood T cell repertoires in COVID-19. Study summary: The United States, Italy and Spain provided the acute and convalescent COVID-19 samples. T cells, B-cell-depleted T cells, or PBMCs supplied cDNA or gDNA.

Per the authors' pipeline: Scientists estimated how many nucleated cells there were by amplifying reference gene primers. Only in-frame clones appear in the TCRdb table, and some are missing; sequencing was by immunoSEQ multiplex PCR. V and J calls and clone size are as listed in that table; D and trimming were resolved from the DNA. Among around 140,000 clones listed, 80% to 90% were seen once. V lost 0 bases, J lost 7 bases, and 14 bases lay in between. The germline CDR1 and CDR2 sequences are SGHDT and YYEEEE. The CDR3 totals 15 residues. The gene calls are TRBV5-6 and TRBJ1-5; D remains unclear. The sample was peripheral blood. The source is a human donor with acute or convalescent COVID-19. The donor label of this sample is uncertain. CDR3 sequence reads: CASSLASGVLQPQHF. CDR3 coding DNA: TGTGCCAGCAGCTTGGCCAGCGGGGTGCTCCAGCCCCAGCATTTT. The entire variable domain, with the rest obtained from reference TRBV5-6 and TRBJ1-5, is as follows: DAGVTQSPTHLIKTRGQQVTLRCSPKSGHDTVSWYQQALGQGPQFIFQYYEEEERQRGNFPDRFSGHQFPNYSSELNVNALLLGDSALYLCASSLASGVLQPQHFGDGTRLSIL.